These 18 T cell receptor beta chains came from one sample sequenced in a study of blood T cells in healthy people across ages. Primed by a sample-barcoded 5' primer and a J-beta primer mix, a second PCR proceeded for roughly 7 to 11 cycles. TCRdb re-called the 5' RACE reads through MiXCR, storing one row per CDR3 protein. The sample yields 800,000 or so distinct CDR3 sequences, around 62% seen once. Sequencing input: blood. The receptors derive from a man aged 30 to 45 in good health.

This rearrangement joins TRBV12-3 or TRBV12-4 to TRBJ2-7; 9 bases are shared with TRBD1. Unmatched junction bases numbered 14, after V lost 11 bases and J lost 6 bases. CDR3 length equals 14 residues. The CDR3 here is CASGRDRELGEQYF. The CDR3 DNA is TGTGCCTCGGGTCGGGACAGGGAATTAGGCGAGCAGTACTTC.

This clonotype came up once. The chain uses TRBV9 and TRBJ2-4, with TRBD2 matching 8 bases. There are 14 residues in the CDR3. CDR1 and CDR2 (germline): SGDLS, YYNGEE. The junction had 8 bases not matched to a gene; V was cut back by 0 bases and J by 12 bases. The CDR3 loop reads CASSVEDPAGGQYF. CDR3 nucleotides: TGTGCCAGCAGCGTAGAAGATCCCGCGGGGGGTCAGTACTTC.

This chain links TRBV4-2 with TRBJ2-1, with a tentative D call TRBD1 (5 bases). V gave up 2 bases and J gave up 0 bases, with 17 bases separating them. This CDR3 has 18 residues. Looked up from germline, CDR1 is LGHNA and CDR2 is YNFKEQ. CDR3 DNA: TGTGCCAGCAGCCAACAATCGACAGCAGCTAGCTCCTACAATGAGCAGTTCTTC. Protein product: CASSQQSTAASSYNEQFF.

The chain recombines TRBV29-1 with TRBJ2-7, with D unclear. Per germline, CDR1 SQVTM and CDR2 ANQGSEA. The CDR3 loop spans 11 amino acids. Trimming cost V 4 bases and J 7 bases, with 11 bases left between them. CDR3 coding DNA: TGCAGCGTTGCTCAGTACAATGAGCAGTACTTC. Protein: CSVAQYNEQYF.

The chain uses TRBV5-6 and TRBJ2-7, with D perhaps matching TRBD1 or TRBD2 (5 bases each). The J call may be incorrect, as the DNA end agrees better with TRBJ2-5. Germline V gene lookup returns CDR1 SGHDT and CDR2 YYEEEE. CDR3 size: 16 residues. This CDR3 reads CASSLPGTRVKETQYF. CDR3 in DNA: TGTGCCAGCAGCTTACCCGGGACCAGAGTAAAAGAGACCCAGTACTTC.

This clonotype was detected a few times. The chain uses TRBV12-3 or TRBV12-4 and TRBJ2-2; D is uncertain. Trimming took off 3 bases at V and 1 base at J, with 9 bases between the two ends. The CDR3 is 15 residues long. DNA for the CDR3: TGTGCCAGCAGTTTGACTTCTGGGAACACCGGGGAGCTGTTTTTT. It encodes CASSLTSGNTGELFF.

This clonotype appeared a single time. The chain couples TRBV12-3 or TRBV12-4 to TRBJ1-4; D remains unclear. Trimming pared 7 bases from V and 11 bases from J, leaving 17 bases between. This CDR3 comprises 13 residues. DNA of the CDR3: TGTGCCAGCACGGGAACCTCGAAAACTAAACTGTTTTTT. Its protein product is CASTGTSKTKLFF.

The chain carries TRBV28 and TRBJ1-1; the D is unclear. Germline V gene sequence: CDR1 MDHEN, CDR2 SYDVKM. The germline V and J ends were trimmed by 5 bases and 1 base, with 8 bases remaining between them. This CDR3 is built from 13 residues. The CDR3 nucleotides are TGTGCCAGCAGTACCAGACCGAACACTGAAGCTTTCTTT. It yields the protein CASSTRPNTEAFF.

The V gene is TRBV11-2, the J gene TRBJ1-1, with D possibly matching TRBD1 (6 bases). This CDR3 has 19 amino acids. The V end lost 2 bases, the J end lost 5 bases, and 27 bases lay between the germline ends. In germline, CDR1 is SGHAT, CDR2 FQNNGV. DNA for the CDR3: TGTGCCAGCAGCTTAAGTTTAATCCGAGGGGGACCCGGGAGAACTGAAGCTTTCTTT. It yields the protein CASSLSLIRGGPGRTEAFF.

In this sample, this clonotype turned up a few times. The V and J genes are TRBV14 and TRBJ2-5; D not certain. The end of the DNA is better explained by TRBJ2-7, so the J call may be wrong. Germline V gene lookup returns CDR1 SGHDN and CDR2 FVKESK. There are 13 residues in the CDR3. The DNA of the CDR3 is TGTGCCAGCAGCCAAGGACTCTTGGACGAGCAGTACTTC. It specifies CASSQGLLDEQYF.

The chain recombines TRBV5-1 with TRBJ2-7; TRBD2 agrees at 7 bases. V gave up 6 bases and J gave up 6 bases; unmatched junction bases: 9. CDR1 is SGHRS and CDR2 is YFSETQ in the germline V gene. The CDR3 contains 13 residues. CDR3 residues: CASNGRTGGEQYF. CDR3 coding DNA: TGCGCCAGCAACGGGAGGACTGGCGGCGAGCAGTACTTC.

The rearrangement uses TRBV12-3 or TRBV12-4 and TRBJ2-2, with D unresolved. Trimming stripped 0 bases from V and 1 base from J, with 9 bases between. The CDR3 length is 16 residues. CDR3 loop: CASSLARRLNTGELFF. The CDR3 DNA is TGTGCCAGCAGTTTAGCGCGTCGGCTGAACACCGGGGAGCTGTTTTTT.

The J gene is TRBJ2-4, the V gene TRBV6-2 or TRBV6-3, with D possibly matching TRBD2 (6 bases). Gene TRBJ2-7 matches the end of the DNA better, so the J call may be wrong. There are 15 residues in the CDR3. In germline, CDR1 is MNHEY, CDR2 SVGEGT. DNA for the CDR3: TGTGCCAGCAGTTACGGGACTCACCGGGGCTACGAGCAGTACTTC. The encoded protein is CASSYGTHRGYEQYF.

V usage is TRBV18 and J usage is TRBJ2-3; 11 bases map to TRBD2. Losses at the gene ends were 4 bases for V and 3 bases for J; bases not matched to a gene: 12. The CDR3 spans 18 residues. The V gene's germline CDR1 is KGHSH and CDR2 LQKENI. CDR3: CASSHTSGGASLTDTQYF. In nucleotides, the CDR3 is TGTGCCAGCTCACACACTAGCGGGGGCGCTTCCTTGACAGATACGCAGTATTTT.

This clonotype appeared many times. The chain recombines TRBV6-2 or TRBV6-3 with TRBJ2-5; the D is unclear. The CDR3 runs to 11 residues. From germline, CDR1 is MNHEY and CDR2 SVGEGT. The V gene lost 2 bases and the J gene lost 6 bases, with 4 bases spanning the gap. As DNA, the CDR3 is TGTGCCAGCAGTTACACACAGACCCAGTACTTC. Translating gives CASSYTQTQYF.

This chain joins TRBV7-3 and TRBJ2-1; D call uncertain. The ends were cut back, 5 bases at V and 9 bases at J, with 11 bases in the middle. This CDR3 has 12 residues. The germline V gene has CDR1 SGHTA and CDR2 FQGTGA. Here the CDR3 DNA reads TGTGCCAGCAGCGATAGGGTGGGTGAGCAGTTCTTC. Encoded protein: CASSDRVGEQFF. Filled out from reference TRBV7-3 and TRBJ2-1, the complete variable domain reads GAGVSQTPSNKVTEKGKYVELRCDPISGHTALYWYRQSLGQGPEFLIYFQGTGAADDSGLPNDRFFAVRPEGSVSTLKIQRTERGDSAVYLCASSDRVGEQFFGPGTRLTVL.

This clonotype has only one observation. The V gene is TRBV4-1, the J gene TRBJ1-1; 8 bases agree with TRBD1. Germline V lookup: CDR1 MGHRA, CDR2 YSYEKL. The CDR3 consists of 18 residues. With V trimmed by 4 bases and J by 0 bases, 13 bases remained unmatched. In DNA form, the CDR3 reads TGCGCCAGCAGCCGCATAGCCACCGGGACAGGCATGAACACTGAAGCTTTCTTT. This gives the protein CASSRIATGTGMNTEAFF.

The genes are TRBV29-1 and TRBJ2-5; D possibly uses TRBD1 or TRBD2 (5 bases each). With 5 bases removed from V and 1 base from J, the gap between germline ends came to 11 bases. Germline CDR1 reads SQVTM; CDR2 reads ANQGSEA. The CDR3 is 13 residues long. The CDR3 DNA follows: TGCAGCGTTCTGAGGGGCGTCCAAGAGACCCAGTACTTC. As protein: CSVLRGVQETQYF.